This T cell receptor (beta chain) was identified during a study of radiation and T cells in renal cell carcinoma. Study results and limitations: No pretreatment tumor biopsies were available for baseline clonotypes.

Time point reported: blood 4 weeks post-SBRT, at nephrectomy. Treatment in this sample: 15 Gy SBRT to primary tumor, nephrectomy 4 weeks later. The repertoire was sequenced with immunoSEQ multiplex PCR; TCRdb's copy has only in-frame clones and lacks some. There are about 170,000 clones in the sample; 88% occur only once, and about 11% lies in the top ten. In germline, CDR1 is SGHNT, CDR2 YENEEA. The CDR3 sequence is 12 residues long. V dropped 2 bases and J dropped 6 bases, with 6 bases sitting between them. Notes on this clone: Its antigen remains unidentified.

The starting material was blood, obtained from a patient whose treatment included radiotherapy and nephrectomy. The clonotype was recovered from a woman in her forties or fifties with renal cell carcinoma. This chain links TRBV11-3 with TRBJ2-3; D gene unclear. The CDR3 reads CASSLYRDTQYF. In DNA, the CDR3 is TGTGCCAGCAGCTTATATCGGGATACGCAGTATTTT.